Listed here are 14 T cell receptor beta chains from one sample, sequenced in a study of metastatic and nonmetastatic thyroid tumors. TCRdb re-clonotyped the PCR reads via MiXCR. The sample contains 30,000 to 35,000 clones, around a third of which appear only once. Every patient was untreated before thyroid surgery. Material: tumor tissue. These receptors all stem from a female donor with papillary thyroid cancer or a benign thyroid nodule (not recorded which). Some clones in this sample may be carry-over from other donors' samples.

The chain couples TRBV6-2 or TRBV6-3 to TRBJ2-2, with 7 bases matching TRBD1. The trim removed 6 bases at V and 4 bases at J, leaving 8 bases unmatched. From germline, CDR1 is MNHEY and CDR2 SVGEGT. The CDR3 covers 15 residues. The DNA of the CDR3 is TGTGCCAGCAGGCGTACAGGGGTCGGCACCGGGGAGCTGTTTTTT. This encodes CASRRTGVGTGELFF.

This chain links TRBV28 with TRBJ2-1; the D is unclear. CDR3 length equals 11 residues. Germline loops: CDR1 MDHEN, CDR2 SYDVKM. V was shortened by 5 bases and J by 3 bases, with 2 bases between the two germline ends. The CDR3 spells CASSRYNEQFF. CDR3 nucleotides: TGTGCCAGCAGTCGCTACAATGAGCAGTTCTTC.

CDR3 sequence (DNA): TGTGCCAGCAGCCGACGTACTAGCGGGATGGGCACAGATACGCAGTATTTT. This codes for CASSRRTSGMGTDTQYF. This chain links TRBV11-2 with TRBJ2-3; 10 positions agree with TRBD2. From germline, CDR1 is SGHAT and CDR2 FQNNGV. The CDR3 sequence is 17 residues long. V was clipped by 5 bases and J by 1 base; unmatched bases: 9.

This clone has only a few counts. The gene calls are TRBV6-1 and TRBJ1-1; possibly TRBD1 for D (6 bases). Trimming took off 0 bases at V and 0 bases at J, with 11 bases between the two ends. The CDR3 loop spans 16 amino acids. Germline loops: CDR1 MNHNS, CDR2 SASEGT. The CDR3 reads CASSEARGLLNTEAFF. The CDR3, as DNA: TGTGCCAGCAGTGAAGCACGGGGGCTATTGAACACTGAAGCTTTCTTT.

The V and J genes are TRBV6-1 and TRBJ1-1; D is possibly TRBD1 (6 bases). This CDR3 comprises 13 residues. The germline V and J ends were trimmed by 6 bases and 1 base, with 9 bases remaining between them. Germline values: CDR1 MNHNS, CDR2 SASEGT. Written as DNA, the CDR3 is TGTGCCAGCAGCCCCAGGGGGAACACTGAAGCTTTCTTT. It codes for CASSPRGNTEAFF.

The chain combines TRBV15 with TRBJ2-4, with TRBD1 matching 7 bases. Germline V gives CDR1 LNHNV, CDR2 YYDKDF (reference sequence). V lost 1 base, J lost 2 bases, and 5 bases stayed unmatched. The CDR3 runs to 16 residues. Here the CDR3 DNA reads TGTGCCACCAGCAGAGCAGCCAGGGGGACCAAAAACATTCAGTACTTC. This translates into CATSRAARGTKNIQYF. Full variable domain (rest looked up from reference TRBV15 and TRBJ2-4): DAMVIQNPRYQVTQFGKPVTLSCSQTLNHNVMYWYQQKSSQAPKLLFHYYDKDFNNEADTPDNFQSRRPNTSFCFLDIRSPGLGDTAMYLCATSRAARGTKNIQYFGAGTRLSVL.

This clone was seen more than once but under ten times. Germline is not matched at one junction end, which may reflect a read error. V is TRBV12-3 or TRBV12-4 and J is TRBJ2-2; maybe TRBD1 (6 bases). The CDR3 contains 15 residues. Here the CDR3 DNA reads TGTGCCAGCAGTTCCGGGACAACGAACACCGGGGAGATGTTTTTT. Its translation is CASSSGTTNTGEMFF.

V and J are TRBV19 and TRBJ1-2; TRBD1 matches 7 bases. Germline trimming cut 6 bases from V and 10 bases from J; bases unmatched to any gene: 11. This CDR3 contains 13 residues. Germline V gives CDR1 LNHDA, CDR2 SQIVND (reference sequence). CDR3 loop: CASSRTGTEDYTF. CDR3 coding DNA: TGTGCCAGTAGCAGAACCGGGACAGAAGACTACACCTTC.

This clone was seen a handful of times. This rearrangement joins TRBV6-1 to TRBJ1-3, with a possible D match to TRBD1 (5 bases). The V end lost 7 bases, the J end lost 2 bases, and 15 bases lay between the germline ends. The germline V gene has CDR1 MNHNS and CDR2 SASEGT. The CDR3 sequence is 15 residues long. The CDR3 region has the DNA TGTGCCAGCATTGACAGCCCGGGGGCTGGAAACACCATATATTTT. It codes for CASIDSPGAGNTIYF.

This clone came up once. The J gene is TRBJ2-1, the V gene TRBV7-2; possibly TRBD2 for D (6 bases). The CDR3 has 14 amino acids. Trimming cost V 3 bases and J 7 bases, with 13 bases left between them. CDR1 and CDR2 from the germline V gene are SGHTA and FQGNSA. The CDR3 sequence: CASSLVQGGNEQFF. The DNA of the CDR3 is TGTGCCAGCAGCTTGGTTCAGGGAGGAAATGAGCAGTTCTTC.

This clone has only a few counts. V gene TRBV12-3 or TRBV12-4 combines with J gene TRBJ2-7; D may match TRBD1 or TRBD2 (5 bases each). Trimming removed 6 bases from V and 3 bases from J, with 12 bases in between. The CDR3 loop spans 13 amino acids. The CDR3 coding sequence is TGTGCCAGCAGCTGGGGACGGGACTACGAGCAGTACTTC. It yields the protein CASSWGRDYEQYF.

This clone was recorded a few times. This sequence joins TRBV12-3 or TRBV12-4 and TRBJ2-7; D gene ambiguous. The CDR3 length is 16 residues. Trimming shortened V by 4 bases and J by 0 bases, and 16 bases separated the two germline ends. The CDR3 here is CASSSHNLATSYEQYF. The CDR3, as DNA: TGTGCCAGCAGTTCCCACAACCTCGCGACCTCCTACGAGCAGTACTTC.

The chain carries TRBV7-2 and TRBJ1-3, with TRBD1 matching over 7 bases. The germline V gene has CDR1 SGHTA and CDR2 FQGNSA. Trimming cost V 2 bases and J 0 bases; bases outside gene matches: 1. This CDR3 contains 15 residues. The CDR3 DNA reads TGTGCCAGCAGCTTAACAGGGGCCTCTGGAAACACCATATATTTT. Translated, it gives CASSLTGASGNTIYF.

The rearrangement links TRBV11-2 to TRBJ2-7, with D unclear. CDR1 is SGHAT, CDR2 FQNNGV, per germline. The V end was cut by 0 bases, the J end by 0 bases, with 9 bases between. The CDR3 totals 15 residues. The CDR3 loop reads CASSLDSTSSYEQYF. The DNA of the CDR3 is TGTGCCAGCAGCTTAGACTCTACGAGCTCCTACGAGCAGTACTTC.